A selection of T cell receptor beta chains follows, all from one sample in a study of T cells after yellow fever vaccination. In TCRdb, the 5' RACE reads were re-called with MiXCR into one record per CDR3 protein. The table has about 300,000 distinct CDR3 sequences, around 6.8% seen once; the top ten hold 18%. The source material was PBMCs, sampled 35 to 50 days after the first yellow fever vaccination. The receptors shown here come from a young man who received the YFV17D yellow fever vaccine. Each CDR3 is given with its conserved first and last residue. Fields, in order: D gene, clone size, V gene, J gene, CDR3 protein, CDR3 DNA. A D gene is named only where the DNA matches it firmly. Size tells how often a clone was seen (once, few, many) or the class of an expanded clone, and some rows leave it out.

-	many	TRBV12-3/TRBV12-4	TRBJ2-2	CASSLIGGTGELFF	TGTGCCAGCAGTTTGATAGGGGGTACCGGGGAGCTGTTTTTT
TRBD2	-	TRBV7-2	TRBJ2-3	CASRGLAGLLGDTQYF	TGTGCCAGCAGGGGACTAGCGGGGCTGCTAGGGGATACGCAGTATTTT
TRBD1	-	TRBV28	TRBJ1-2	CTSTLPSGTGFYGYTF	TGTACCAGCACTCTTCCCTCCGGGACAGGGTTCTATGGCTACACCTTC
TRBD1	many	TRBV6-2/TRBV6-3	TRBJ1-5	CASSRTGEPQPQHF	TGTGCCAGCAGCCGGACAGGGGAACCCCAGCCCCAGCATTTT
TRBD1	-	TRBV7-2	TRBJ2-5	CASSSGQGTGSQYF	TGTGCCAGCAGCTCGGGACAGGGAACGGGGTCCCAGTACTTC
-	few	TRBV5-1	TRBJ2-6	CASGNTASGANVLTF	TGCGCCAGCGGTAACACGGCATCTGGGGCCAACGTCCTGACTTTC
-	few	TRBV24-1	TRBJ1-2	CATSDFAGEGYTF	TGTGCCACCAGTGATTTTGCCGGAGAGGGCTACACCTTC
TRBD1	-	TRBV9	TRBJ1-1	CASSSDRGETAFF	TGTGCCAGCAGCTCCGACAGGGGGGAGACAGCTTTCTTT
-	once	TRBV2	TRBJ1-5	CASSEVKGGSPRPQHF	TGTGCCAGCAGTGAAGTTAAAGGCGGGAGCCCACGGCCCCAGCATTTT
-	many	TRBV5-5	TRBJ2-1	CASSFHATTYNEQFF	TGTGCCAGCAGCTTTCACGCGACTACTTACAATGAGCAGTTCTTC